A single T cell receptor beta chain is shown here with its context. Some clones are missing from TCRdb's copy, which holds only in-frame ones; the method was immunoSEQ multiplex PCR. The sample has 100,000 to 150,000 clones; more than 75% are singletons. The sample belongs to a study of blood T cell repertoires in COVID-19. The CDR3 is 17 residues long. CDR1 is SGDLS, CDR2 YYNGEE, per germline. V lost 2 bases, J lost 6 bases, and 7 bases stayed unmatched. The receptor's source is a human donor in a cohort sampled during active COVID-19. Material: peripheral blood. V is TRBV9 and J is TRBJ2-3, with 15 bases that match TRBD2. CDR3 bases: TGTGCCAGCAGCGTCGGACTAGCGGGGGGGCGCATTGATACGCAGTATTTT. This translates into CASSVGLAGGRIDTQYF.